This T cell receptor (beta chain) was obtained from a study of T cell responses to AZD1222 COVID-19 vaccine. Profiling relied on immunoSEQ multiplex PCR, and the TCRdb table lists in-frame clones only, not all of them. Among fewer than 110,000 clones listed, about nine tenths were seen once. This CDR3 region has 18 residues. In germline, CDR1 is SGHTA, CDR2 FQGNSA. V dropped 3 bases and J dropped 3; count of bases not matched to a gene: 11. This rearrangement joins TRBV7-2 to TRBJ2-4; 10 bases map to TRBD2. Material: peripheral blood, obtained on day 0 of AZD1222 vaccination. The clonotype originates from an adult in good health. In nucleotides, the CDR3 is TGTGCCAGCAGCTTGTCAGCGGGAGGGTATATCGGCAAAAACATTCAGTACTTC. Translating it yields CASSLSAGGYIGKNIQYF.